This T cell receptor (beta chain) was recorded in a study of cytomegalovirus exposure and HLA in healthy donors. V lost 6 bases and J 7 bases, leaving 13 bases between the germline ends. The CDR3 loop spans 13 amino acids. Germline V gene lookup returns CDR1 MNHEY and CDR2 SMNVEV (reference sequence). Participants comprised healthy donors of bone marrow. PCR primers comprised 60 Vbeta and 13 Jbeta primers. Profiling relied on immunoSEQ multiplex PCR, and the TCRdb table lists in-frame clones only, not all of them. This sample has about 200,000 clones, with 65% to 90% found just once. Study findings and constraints: Later analysis demonstrated an association between a missense DCLRE1C variant and TCR beta V- and J-gene trimming. Some public TCRs appeared in many individuals, while most sequences were rare. Later analysis indicated greater clonal expansion among HLA-associated TCR beta chains than among equally common other chains.

Concerning this clone: Its specificity is not known.

This sequence joins TRBV27 and TRBJ2-1, with a weak D call TRBD2 (6 bases). Sequenced sample: PBMCs. This receptor was taken from a woman under 40 in good health and CMV-seronegative. In DNA form, the CDR3 reads TGTGCCAGCAGACTAGCCGGCATAAATGAGCAGTTCTTC. Translating gives CASRLAGINEQFF.